This is a list of T cell receptor beta chains from one sample in a study of T cells after yellow fever vaccination. Using its own MiXCR run on the 5' RACE reads, TCRdb lists one record per CDR3 protein. The data show some 550,000 distinct CDR3 sequences, less than 20% seen once. Sequencing was performed on PBMCs, taken 15 days after the yellow fever booster vaccination. These TCRs come from a man aged 25-45 years who received the YFV17D yellow fever vaccine. Both conserved end residues are part of each CDR3. The order of the fields is clone size, J gene, V gene, D gene, CDR3 protein, CDR3 DNA. The D gene is left open where the match is weak. Only some rows state a clone size, as once, few, many or a class for expanded clones.

-	TRBJ2-2	TRBV24-1	-	CATKKPTLTGTPAANTGELFF	TGTGCCACTAAGAAACCCACCCTAACAGGGACCCCAGCCGCGAACACCGGGGAGCTGTTTTTT
-	TRBJ2-3	TRBV6-1	TRBD1	CASRPTGGLTDTQYF	TGTGCCAGCAGGCCTACAGGGGGATTAACAGATACGCAGTATTTT
once	TRBJ2-7	TRBV6-5	TRBD2	CASSYPGGPHEQYF	TGTGCCAGCAGTTACCCGGGAGGGCCCCACGAGCAGTACTTC
-	TRBJ1-2	TRBV28	TRBD1	CASSFLGRGQNYGYTF	TGTGCCAGCAGTTTTTTAGGCAGGGGGCAGAACTATGGCTACACCTTC
-	TRBJ1-2	TRBV19	TRBD1	CASSTTGQGKNGYTF	TGTGCCAGTAGTACGACAGGACAGGGAAAGAACGGCTACACCTTC
-	TRBJ2-7	TRBV3-1	-	CASSAGRPYEQYF	TGTGCCTCCTCCGCTGGGAGACCCTACGAGCAGTACTTC
few	TRBJ2-3	TRBV20-1	TRBD2	CSAGSSGTDTQYF	TGCAGTGCTGGTTCTAGCGGAACAGATACGCAGTATTTT
many	TRBJ2-4	TRBV7-9	TRBD1	CASSLGPTGDIQYF	TGTGCCAGCAGCTTAGGCCCGACAGGGGACATTCAGTACTTC
-	TRBJ2-7	TRBV10-3	-	CAISGGAGLQYF	TGTGCCATCAGTGGCGGGGCGGGGTTGCAGTACTTC
few	TRBJ2-1	TRBV20-1	-	CSARLEGFVQFF	TGCAGTGCTAGACTAGAAGGATTCGTGCAGTTCTTC
few	TRBJ2-1	TRBV6-5	-	CASSWDGMNNEQFF	TGTGCCAGCAGTTGGGACGGGATGAACAATGAGCAGTTCTTC
few	TRBJ2-1	TRBV19	-	CASSIRGTYNEQFF	TGTGCCAGTAGTATCCGGGGGACCTACAATGAGCAGTTCTTC
-	TRBJ2-3	TRBV23-1	TRBD2	CASRSSGAGDSTDTQYF	TGCGCCAGCAGATCCTCCGGAGCGGGAGATTCGACAGATACGCAGTATTTT
-	TRBJ2-7	TRBV6-5	-	CASSYSQGPSYEQYF	TGTGCCAGCAGTTACTCCCAGGGGCCCTCCTACGAGCAGTACTTC
few	TRBJ2-3	TRBV7-2	-	CASSLGISGVRDTQYF	TGTGCCAGCAGCTTAGGCATCAGCGGAGTCCGAGATACGCAGTATTTT
few	TRBJ2-5	TRBV6-2/TRBV6-3	-	CASSFRGSETQYF	TGTGCCAGCAGTTTTCGGGGAAGCGAGACCCAGTACTTC
-	TRBJ2-1	TRBV30	-	CAWRRGNEQFF	TGTGCCTGGAGACGGGGCAATGAGCAGTTCTTC
few	TRBJ2-4	TRBV5-6	-	CASSAPADPKNIQYF	TGTGCCAGCAGCGCTCCAGCGGACCCTAAAAACATTCAGTACTTC
-	TRBJ1-5	TRBV12-3/TRBV12-4	-	CASSDNRNQPQHF	TGTGCCAGCAGTGATAACAGGAATCAGCCCCAGCATTTT
few	TRBJ2-3	TRBV20-1	-	CSASRAGVADTQYF	TGCAGTGCTAGTAGAGCAGGGGTCGCAGATACGCAGTATTTT
few	TRBJ2-2	TRBV19	-	CASSIVEVANTGELFF	TGTGCCAGTAGTATTGTCGAGGTAGCTAACACCGGGGAGCTGTTTTTT
-	TRBJ2-3	TRBV5-1	TRBD2	CASSLGTSSFDTQYF	TGCGCCAGCAGCTTGGGGACTAGCAGTTTTGATACGCAGTATTTT
few	TRBJ2-6	TRBV7-2	-	CASSYSSAWANVLTF	TGTGCCAGCAGCTACTCGAGTGCCTGGGCCAACGTCCTGACTTTC
few	TRBJ2-2	TRBV10-2	TRBD1	CASSESGTGSGELFF	TGCGCCAGCAGTGAGTCGGGGACAGGGTCCGGGGAGCTGTTTTTT
-	TRBJ2-7	TRBV11-3	TRBD2	CASSLVAGVEEEEQYF	TGTGCCAGCAGCTTAGTAGCGGGAGTGGAAGAGGAGGAGCAGTACTTC
-	TRBJ2-1	TRBV7-9	TRBD1	CASSFGTGGLKGGQFF	TGTGCCAGCAGCTTTGGGACAGGGGGCCTGAAAGGGGGGCAGTTCTTC
few	TRBJ2-1	TRBV12-5	TRBD2	CASGFTSGSSTEQFF	TGTGCTAGTGGTTTTACTAGCGGGAGCTCCACTGAGCAGTTCTTC
-	TRBJ2-2	TRBV5-1	-	CASSLDYHTGELFF	TGCGCCAGCAGCTTGGACTACCACACCGGGGAGCTGTTTTTT
many	TRBJ2-3	TRBV6-2/TRBV6-3	-	CASSYFVPADTQYF	TGTGCCAGCAGTTACTTCGTTCCTGCAGATACGCAGTATTTT
-	TRBJ2-7	TRBV20-1	-	CSARPRGYEQYF	TGCAGTGCTAGGCCCCGGGGCTACGAGCAGTACTTC
-	TRBJ2-1	TRBV9	TRBD1	CASSPTTGINEQFF	TGTGCCAGCAGCCCCACGACAGGGATCAATGAGCAGTTCTTC
-	TRBJ2-7	TRBV5-4	-	CASSLGQPHSYEQYF	TGTGCCAGCAGCTTGGGGCAGCCCCACTCCTACGAGCAGTACTTC
once	TRBJ2-7	TRBV12-5	TRBD2	CASGPFVGGGEQYF	TGTGCTAGTGGCCCCTTCGTCGGGGGGGGAGAGCAGTACTTC
few	TRBJ1-2	TRBV20-1	-	CSALGSGEGYTF	TGCAGTGCTCTAGGGTCAGGAGAAGGCTACACCTTC
few	TRBJ2-7	TRBV28	-	CASSFGGIQYEQYF	TGTGCCAGCAGTTTTGGAGGGATCCAATACGAGCAGTACTTC
-	TRBJ2-1	TRBV11-2	TRBD2	CASRSSAGGEQFF	TGTGCCAGCCGTTCCTCCGCGGGAGGTGAGCAGTTCTTC
few	TRBJ2-4	TRBV3-1	-	CASSQERMLKNIQYF	TGTGCCAGCAGCCAAGAGAGAATGCTAAAAAACATTCAGTACTTC
many	TRBJ2-3	TRBV2	TRBD2	CASRGLAGRTDTQYF	TGTGCCAGCAGGGGACTAGCGGGGCGCACAGATACGCAGTATTTT
many	TRBJ2-7	TRBV7-9	TRBD1	CASSDSLDRPGEQYF	TGTGCCAGCAGCGATAGCCTGGACAGGCCGGGGGAGCAGTACTTC
-	TRBJ1-1	TRBV7-2	-	CASRREGVRNTEAFF	TGTGCCAGCAGACGGGAGGGGGTGCGGAACACTGAAGCTTTCTTT
-	TRBJ2-5	TRBV21-1	-	CASSTRSRSSGQETQYF	TGTGCCAGCAGCACACGCTCCAGGTCTAGCGGACAAGAGACCCAGTACTTC
few	TRBJ2-7	TRBV5-1	TRBD1	CASSLEGQVYEQYF	TGCGCCAGCAGCTTGGAGGGACAGGTTTACGAGCAGTACTTC
-	TRBJ2-2	TRBV4-2	TRBD2	CASSQLGGSSGRIANTGELFF	TGTGCCAGCAGCCAACTAGGGGGATCTAGCGGGAGAATCGCGAACACCGGGGAGCTGTTTTTT
-	TRBJ2-1	TRBV29-1	-	CSVEVTYNEQFF	TGCAGCGTTGAGGTTACCTACAATGAGCAGTTCTTC
-	TRBJ2-6	TRBV24-1	TRBD1	CATSGRDRQYSGANVLTF	TGTGCCACCAGCGGTAGGGACAGGCAATACTCTGGGGCCAACGTCCTGACTTTC
few	TRBJ2-3	TRBV5-6	-	CASSFGPNTDTQYF	TGTGCCAGCAGCTTTGGTCCGAACACAGATACGCAGTATTTT
few	TRBJ1-5	TRBV5-4	-	CASSLEDQPQHF	TGTGCCAGCAGCTTGGAGGATCAGCCCCAGCATTTT
-	TRBJ2-7	TRBV28	TRBD2	CASSSAGDGSYEQYF	TGTGCCAGCAGTTCAGCGGGGGACGGATCCTACGAGCAGTACTTC
-	TRBJ2-3	TRBV29-1	-	CSVVGLDTQYF	TGCAGCGTTGTAGGTTTAGATACGCAGTATTTT
few	TRBJ2-6	TRBV12-3/TRBV12-4	-	CASLELPSGANVLTF	TGTGCCAGCTTAGAACTACCCTCTGGGGCCAACGTCCTGACTTTC
-	TRBJ2-3	TRBV7-2	TRBD2	CASGGGGKADTQYF	TGTGCCAGCGGTGGGGGAGGGAAGGCCGATACGCAGTATTTT
-	TRBJ2-1	TRBV29-1	-	CSPGSYNEQFF	TGCAGCCCAGGCTCCTACAATGAGCAGTTCTTC
-	TRBJ2-2	TRBV9	TRBD2	CASSSLGREGRAIGELFF	TGTGCCAGCAGCTCCCTCGGGAGGGAGGGCCGAGCTATCGGGGAGCTGTTTTTT